This T cell receptor (beta chain) was sequenced in a study of blood T cell repertoires in COVID-19. The method was immunoSEQ multiplex PCR; TCRdb's version includes in-frame clones alone and lacks a portion of them. In the table there are approximately 120,000 clones, approximately 83% of which are singletons. The ends were cut back, 5 bases at V and 0 bases at J, with 4 bases in the middle. Germline CDR1 and CDR2: SGHTA and FQGNSA. The CDR3 length is 12 residues. The rearrangement links TRBV7-2 to TRBJ2-5; no clear D gene. The origin of this receptor is a woman between 45 and 65 years old who had recovered from COVID-19. Sequenced sample: peripheral blood. For the CDR3, the DNA is TGTGCCAGCAGCCTTAACCAAGAGACCCAGTACTTC. Protein sequence: CASSLNQETQYF.